Below, 4 T cell receptor beta chains from the same sample are listed, as sequenced in a study of vaccination and CD4 T cells after COVID-19. Regarding treatment: roughly 10-day PBMC culture with coronavirus spike peptide pools or control peptides (ViraFEST assay). Sequence data for DNA of cultured CD4+ T cells were generated by the Oncomine TCR Beta short-read assay. In TCRdb, the PCR reads were re-called with MiXCR into one record per CDR3 protein. Counted here are under 30,000 distinct CDR3 sequences, about 67% occurring once; the ten biggest clones make up about 20%. Their target antigens are unknown. The sample here was CD4+ T cells from blood, cultured in vitro, taken after SARS-CoV-2 vaccination. The origin of the receptors is a human donor who received a COVID-19 vaccine.

In this sample, this clonotype turned up a few times. This sequence joins TRBV7-9 and TRBJ2-2; D is unresolved. V lost 5 bases, J lost 4 bases, and 14 bases lay in between. CDR1 is SEHNR and CDR2 is FQNEAQ in the germline V gene (reference sequence). This CDR3 is 15 amino acids long. The CDR3 spells CASSTTRYLTGELFF. The DNA of the CDR3 is TGTGCCAGCAGCACGACCCGGTACCTCACCGGGGAGCTGTTTTTT.

The J gene is TRBJ1-6, the V gene TRBV5-1; D may be TRBD1 (6 bases). This CDR3 spans 14 amino acids. CDR1 is SGHRS and CDR2 is YFSETQ in the germline V gene. The ends were cut back, 0 bases at V and 12 bases at J, with 13 bases in the middle. CDR3 sequence: CASSLGGTSEPLHF. The CDR3 nucleotides are TGCGCCAGCAGCTTGGGAGGGACATCGGAACCCCTCCACTTT.

The chain combines TRBV30 with TRBJ2-5; D gene uncertain. The CDR3 is made up of 13 amino acids. V shed 8 bases and J shed 5 bases, with 18 bases lying between them. Germline V CDR1 and CDR2: GTSNPN, SVGIG (reference sequence). In DNA, the CDR3 is TGTGCCGGAGTCGAGGTTTTGGGGGAGACCCAGTACTTC. Encoded protein: CAGVEVLGETQYF.

The chain carries TRBV7-6 and TRBJ2-1; weak D call: TRBD2 (6 bases). The V gene lost 6 bases and the J gene lost 2 bases, with 14 bases spanning the gap. The germline V gene encodes CDR1 SGHVS and CDR2 FNYEAQ. The CDR3 totals 15 residues. The CDR3: CASSATGSPYNEQFF. CDR3 coding DNA: TGTGCCAGCAGTGCAACCGGGAGCCCCTACAATGAGCAGTTCTTC.